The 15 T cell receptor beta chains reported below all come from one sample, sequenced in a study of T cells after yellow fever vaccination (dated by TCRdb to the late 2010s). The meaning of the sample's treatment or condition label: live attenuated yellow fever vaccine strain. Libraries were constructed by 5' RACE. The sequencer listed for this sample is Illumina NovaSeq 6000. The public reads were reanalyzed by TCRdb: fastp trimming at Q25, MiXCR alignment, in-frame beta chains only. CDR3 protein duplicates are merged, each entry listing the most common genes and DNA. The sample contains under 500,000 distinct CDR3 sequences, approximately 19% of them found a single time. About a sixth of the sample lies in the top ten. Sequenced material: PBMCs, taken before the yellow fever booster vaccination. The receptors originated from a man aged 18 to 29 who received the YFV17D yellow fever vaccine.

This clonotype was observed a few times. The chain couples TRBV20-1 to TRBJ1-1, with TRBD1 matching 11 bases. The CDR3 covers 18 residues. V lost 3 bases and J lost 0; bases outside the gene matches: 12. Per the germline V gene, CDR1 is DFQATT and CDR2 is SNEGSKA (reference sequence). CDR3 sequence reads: CSARGGAGQGAMNTEAFF. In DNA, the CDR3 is TGCAGTGCTAGGGGAGGAGCCGGACAGGGGGCAATGAACACTGAAGCTTTCTTT.

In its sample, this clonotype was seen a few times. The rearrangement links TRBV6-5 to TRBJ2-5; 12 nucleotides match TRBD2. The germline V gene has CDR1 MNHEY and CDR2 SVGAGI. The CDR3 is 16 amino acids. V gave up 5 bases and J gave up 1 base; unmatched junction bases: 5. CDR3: CASSRASGGAQETQYF. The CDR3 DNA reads TGTGCCAGCAGTCGAGCTAGCGGGGGGGCCCAAGAGACCCAGTACTTC.

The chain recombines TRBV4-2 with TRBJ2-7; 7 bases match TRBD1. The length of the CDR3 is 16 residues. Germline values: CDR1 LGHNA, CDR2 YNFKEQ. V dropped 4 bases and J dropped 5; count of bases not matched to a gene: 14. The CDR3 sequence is CASSRRRDSWSHEQYF. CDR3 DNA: TGTGCCAGCAGCCGACGTCGGGACAGCTGGTCCCACGAGCAGTACTTC.

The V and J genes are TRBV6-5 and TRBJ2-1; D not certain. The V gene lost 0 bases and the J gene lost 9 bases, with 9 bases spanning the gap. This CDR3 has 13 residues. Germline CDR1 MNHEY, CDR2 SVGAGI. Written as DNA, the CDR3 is TGTGCCAGCAGTTACTCGAAGAAGGGTGAGCAGTTCTTC. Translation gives CASSYSKKGEQFF.

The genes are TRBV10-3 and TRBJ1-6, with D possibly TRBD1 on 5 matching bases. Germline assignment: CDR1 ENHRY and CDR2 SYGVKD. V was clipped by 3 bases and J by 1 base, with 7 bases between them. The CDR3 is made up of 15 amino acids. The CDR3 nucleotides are TGTGCCATCAGTGAAGGGGCGTCCTATAATTCACCCCTCCACTTT. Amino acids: CAISEGASYNSPLHF.

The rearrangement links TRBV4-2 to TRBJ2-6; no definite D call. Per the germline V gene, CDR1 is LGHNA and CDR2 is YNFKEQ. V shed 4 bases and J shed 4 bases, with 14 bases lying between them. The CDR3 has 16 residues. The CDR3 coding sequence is TGTGCCAGCAGCCCGGCGCAAGGTGCAGGGGCCAACGTCCTGACTTTC. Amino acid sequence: CASSPAQGAGANVLTF.

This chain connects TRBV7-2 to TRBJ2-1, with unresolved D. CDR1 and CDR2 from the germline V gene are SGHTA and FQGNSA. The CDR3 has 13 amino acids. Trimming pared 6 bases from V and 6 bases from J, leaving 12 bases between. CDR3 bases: TGTGCCAGCAGTCGCAGACTCCCCAATGAGCAGTTCTTC. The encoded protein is CASSRRLPNEQFF.

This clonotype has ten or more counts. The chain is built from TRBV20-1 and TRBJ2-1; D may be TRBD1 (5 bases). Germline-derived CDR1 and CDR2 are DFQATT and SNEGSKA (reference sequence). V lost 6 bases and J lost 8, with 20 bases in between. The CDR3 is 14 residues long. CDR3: CSALSRVSGDEQFF. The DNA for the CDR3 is TGCAGTGCCCTGTCCAGGGTCTCTGGCGATGAGCAGTTCTTC.

The CDR3 nucleotides read TGTGCCAGCAGTCCGGCCGGGGACTGGGATTGGCATTTT. Its translation: CASSPAGDWDWHF. V gene TRBV6-2 or TRBV6-3 combines with J gene TRBJ1-5; a weak D match, TRBD1 (5 bases). There are 13 residues in the CDR3. CDR1 and CDR2 from the germline V gene are MNHEY and SVGEGT. Trimming stripped 5 bases from V and 15 bases from J, with 20 bases between.

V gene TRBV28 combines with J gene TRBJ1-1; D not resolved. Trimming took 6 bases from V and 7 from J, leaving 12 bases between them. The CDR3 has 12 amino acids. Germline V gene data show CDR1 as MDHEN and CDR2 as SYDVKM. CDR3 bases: TGTGCCAGCAGCTCCGGCCGCATTGAAGCTTTCTTT. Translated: CASSSGRIEAFF. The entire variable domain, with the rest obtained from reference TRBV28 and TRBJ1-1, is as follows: DVKVTQSSRYLVKRTGEKVFLECVQDMDHENMFWYRQDPGLGLRLIYFSYDVKMKEKGDIPEGYSVSREKKERFSLILESASTNQTSMYLCASSSGRIEAFFGQGTRLTVV.

The DNA for the CDR3 is TGCAGTGTTCCAGGGGGCTCTCGTGAGCAGTTCTTC. It yields the protein CSVPGGSREQFF. This chain uses TRBV20-1 with TRBJ2-1; 8 bases fit TRBD1. From germline, CDR1 is DFQATT and CDR2 SNEGSKA (reference sequence). The junction had 8 bases not matched to a gene; V was cut back by 7 bases and J by 9 bases. The CDR3 sequence is 12 residues long.

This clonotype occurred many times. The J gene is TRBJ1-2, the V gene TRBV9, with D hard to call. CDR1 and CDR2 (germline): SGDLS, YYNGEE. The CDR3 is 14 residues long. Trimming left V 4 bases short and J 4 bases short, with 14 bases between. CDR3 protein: CASSPGGGGYGYTF. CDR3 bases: TGTGCCAGCAGCCCAGGAGGAGGCGGCTATGGCTACACCTTC.

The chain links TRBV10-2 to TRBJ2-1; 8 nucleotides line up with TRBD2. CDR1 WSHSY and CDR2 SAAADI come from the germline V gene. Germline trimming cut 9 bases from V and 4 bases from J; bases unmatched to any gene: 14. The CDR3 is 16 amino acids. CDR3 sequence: CARSSGGDPRYNEQFF. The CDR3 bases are TGCGCCAGGTCCAGCGGGGGCGATCCTCGATACAATGAGCAGTTCTTC.

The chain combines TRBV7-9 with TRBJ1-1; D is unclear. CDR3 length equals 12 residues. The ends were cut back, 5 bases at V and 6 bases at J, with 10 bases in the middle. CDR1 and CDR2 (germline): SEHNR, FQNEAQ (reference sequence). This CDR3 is CASSRPGPEAFF. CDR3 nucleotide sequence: TGTGCCAGCAGCCGCCCGGGTCCTGAAGCTTTCTTT.

The CDR3 coding sequence is TGCGCCAGCAGCCCCCCGGGGCAGGGTGTAACCGGGGAGCTGTTTTTT. Protein sequence: CASSPPGQGVTGELFF. The chain has TRBV4-1 and TRBJ2-2, with D tentatively TRBD1 or TRBD2 (5 bases each). The CDR3 is 16 amino acids. Germline V gene sequence: CDR1 MGHRA, CDR2 YSYEKL. Trimming stripped 4 bases from V and 5 bases from J, with 17 bases between.